This T cell receptor (beta chain) was recovered during a study of CXCR3-negative and CXCR3-positive naive CD8 T cells. Overall study findings and caveats: Memory, not naive, CXCR3-negative and CXCR3-positive cells differed in TRBV-TRBJ usage. No difference in surface CD5 was seen between naive subsets, and TCR strength was inferred from TRB CDR3 properties. CXCR3-negative naive cells had less hydrophobic TRB CDR3s than did CXCR3-positive naive cells.

The TRB cDNA libraries were prepared by 5' RACE with UMI labels. TCRdb reprocessed the 5' RACE reads; each CDR3 protein has one entry and no DNA is given. The sample table includes 55,000 to 75,000 distinct CDR3 sequences. The CDR3 has 13 amino acids. Germline CDR1 SGHNT, CDR2 YYREEE (reference sequence). As for this clonotype: No antigen is known for it.

Subsets of CD8+ T cells were each sorted in triplicate at around 320,000 cells apiece. The gene calls are TRBV5-4 and TRBJ1-2; with no DNA, the TCRdb D assignment of TRBD1 cannot be verified. The sequenced sample was naive CXCR3+ CD8+ T cells from blood. Subset in this sample: CD45RO-CCR7+CD27+CD95- naive CD8+ T cells expressing CXCR3 (TNR3+). The receptor comes from a human donor in good health. Some clones in this sample may be carry-over from other donors' samples. The CDR3 protein is CASRPQGFAGYTF. Combining the CDR3 with reference TRBV5-4 and TRBJ1-2 gives the whole variable domain ETGVTQSPTHLIKTRGQQVTLRCSSQSGHNTVSWYQQALGQGPQFIFQYYREEENGRGNFPPRFSGLQFPNYSSELNVNALELDDSALYLCASRPQGFAGYTFGSGTRLTVV.